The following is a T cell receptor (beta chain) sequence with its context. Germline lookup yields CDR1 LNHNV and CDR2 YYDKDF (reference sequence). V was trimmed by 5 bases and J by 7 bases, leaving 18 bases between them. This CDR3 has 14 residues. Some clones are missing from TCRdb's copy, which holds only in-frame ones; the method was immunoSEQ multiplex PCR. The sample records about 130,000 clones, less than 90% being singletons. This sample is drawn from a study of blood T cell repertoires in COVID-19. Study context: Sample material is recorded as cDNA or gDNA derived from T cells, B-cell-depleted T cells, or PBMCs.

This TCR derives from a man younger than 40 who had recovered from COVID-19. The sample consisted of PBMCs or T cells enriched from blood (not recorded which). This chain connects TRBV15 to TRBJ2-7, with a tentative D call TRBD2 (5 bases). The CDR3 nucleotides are TGTGCCACCAGCCCGGGATCTAGGTCGGAGGAGCAGTACTTC. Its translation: CATSPGSRSEEQYF.